The rows below give T cell receptor beta chains drawn from one sample of a study of tumor-infiltrating lymphocytes in primary liver carcinoma. TCRdb re-derived calls from the multiplex PCR reads in MiXCR, one entry per CDR3 protein. The sample holds 100,000 to 150,000 distinct CDR3 sequences, around 60% seen once. The sequenced sample was liver tumor tissue from sampling region 3. These receptors all come from a woman aged 60-75 years with primary liver carcinoma and hepatitis B virus infection. Each CDR3 is given with its conserved first and last residue.

j_gene | v_gene | CDR3aa
TRBJ1-5 | TRBV28 | CASSFSHGSNQPQHF
TRBJ2-5 | TRBV5-6 | CASSPPGLTGETQYF
TRBJ1-6 | TRBV10-3 | CAISEGDTDNSPLHF
TRBJ2-7 | TRBV6-4 | CANPTTGTYEQYF
TRBJ1-5 | TRBV2 | CVSTGASNQSQHF
TRBJ1-1 | TRBV5-8 | CASSTRYGWEAFF
TRBJ2-1 | TRBV4-2 | CASNQSWTSGQAEQFF
TRBJ1-3 | TRBV11-2 | CASSRTATSGNTIYF
TRBJ2-1 | TRBV11-2 | CASNRRLAGGPGDEQFF
TRBJ1-5 | TRBV11-2 | CARSQDRVQNPQHF